This TCR beta chain is drawn from a study of blood T cell repertoires in COVID-19 (dated by TCRdb to about 2020). In the study overall: Collaborator samples came from the United States, Italy and Spain and covered acute and convalescent phases of COVID-19. The prospective study material was composed of cDNA or gDNA derived from T cells, B-cell-depleted T cells, or PBMCs. Subjects who had been exposed to COVID-19, were actively infected with it, or had recovered from it provided the deeply sampled blood TCRbeta repertoires that made up the dataset. The repertoires were made available in a free public database intended to serve as a resource for research on the immune response to SARS-CoV-2. Samples were obtained from the ongoing ImmuneRACE study (first 160 participants) and from over a thousand subjects provided by 6 global collaborators. The sample metadata nearly always contained a de-identified subject ID, COVID-19 status, age in years and sex. Where HLA class I and class II types were available, the types were taken from metadata supplied by the sample provider, not from assay-based typing.

The immunoSEQ Assay, a bias-controlled multiplex PCR, was used to amplify TCRbeta CDR3 regions from genomic DNA. As for the original processing: The number of nucleated cells in each sample was estimated by amplification of reference gene primers within the assay. Sequence reads were collapsed and filtered to measure the absolute abundance of every unique TCRbeta CDR3 rearrangement. For each sample, productive Simpson clonality was calculated as the square root of Simpson's diversity index over productive rearrangements. Held by TCRdb, this immuneACCESS table contains in-frame sequences only and omits some clones. Under half of the omission traces to an unresolved V gene where checked; the cause of the rest is unknown. The DNA gave D and trimming, while V, J and clone size come from that table. Recorded for this sample are fewer than 300,000 clones; approximately 88% of them occurred a single time. The ten largest clones represent 1% to 1.5% of the sample.

General conclusions and limits of the study: The quantity of clinical and demographic metadata differed by source and by participant and was supplied without curation.

Participants in the prospective study were aged about 18 to 100 years, lived in 20 to 25 United States geographic areas, and enrolled through a virtual design. To assign participants to cohorts, the prospective study relied on clinical history that participants themselves reported in a screening survey and a study questionnaire. In the prospective study, whole blood, serum and a nasopharyngeal or oropharyngeal swab were collected from each participant by mobile phlebotomists. Participants in the prospective study had the option to provide additional blood draws and questionnaires over a roughly 2-month period. Prospective study blood samples were shipped either frozen or at room temperature before DNA extraction. Via the germline V gene, CDR1 is SGHTA and CDR2 FQGNSA. At the junction V is shortened by 5 bases and J by 3 bases; bases outside the gene matches: 4. The cysteine opens and the phenylalanine closes a CDR3 of 14 amino acids. CDR3 DNA is the only sequence kept; it has 42 bases, read in frame from the first base.

To note about this clone: It has no known antigen specificity. The record has no base qualities; no much larger clone is one base away.

Sequences were obtained from PBMCs or T cells enriched from blood (not recorded which). The V and J segments used are TRBV7-2 and TRBJ1-5; TRBD1 lines up with 7 middle nucleotides. This TCR derives from a woman between 40 and 55 years old with acute COVID-19. DNA sequence: TGTGCCAGCAGCAGGGGACAGCTCAATCAGCCCCAGCATTTT. It encodes CASSRGQLNQPQHF.